This T cell receptor beta chain was identified during a study of blood T cell repertoires in COVID-19. For the study at large: In each case, the material was cDNA or gDNA derived from T cells, B-cell-depleted T cells, or PBMCs.

Recruitment covered about two dozen US areas and drew participants whose ages spanned about 18 to 100 years. Donors in Cohort 3 counted as recovered after two negative PCRs, clearance, or symptom resolution. Germline V CDR1 and CDR2: MNHEY, SVGAGI. With 6 bases clipped from V and 2 bases from J, the junction kept 7 bases outside the gene matches. This CDR3 has 14 amino acids. Original data processing: Using reference gene primer amplification, nucleated cell counts were estimated. Sequenced by immunoSEQ multiplex PCR; TCRdb stores in-frame clones only, minus some. From that table come the V and J calls and clone size; the DNA was used to work out D and trimming. The data show some 340,000 clones, more than 75% seen once.

Sample: PBMCs or T cells enriched from blood (not recorded which). The TCR originated in a woman aged 25-40 years who had recovered from COVID-19. The chain uses TRBV6-5 and TRBJ2-7; 7 nucleotides line up with TRBD1. The CDR3 sequence is CASRQGQIAYEQYF. In DNA form, the CDR3 reads TGTGCCAGCAGACAGGGACAGATAGCCTACGAGCAGTACTTC.